This TCR beta chain is drawn from a study of early T cells in non-severe SARS-CoV-2 infection. Study in general: Bulk RNA taken from unsorted whole blood was sequenced, leaving chains unpaired.

TCRdb passed the 5' RACE reads through MiXCR, listing each CDR3 protein once. The table lists 35,000 to 45,000 distinct CDR3 sequences, 5.8% of them singletons. This clonotype has a count of ten or more. Germline CDR1 and CDR2: MNHEY and SMNVEV (reference sequence). Germline trimming cut 8 bases from V and 9 bases from J; bases unmatched to any gene: 19. This CDR3 contains 17 residues. This receptor was identified in an adult who was a healthcare worker with PCR-confirmed SARS-CoV-2 infection or an uninfected control (not recorded which). The rearrangement uses TRBV27 and TRBJ2-4, with 10 bases aligning to TRBD2. The sample consisted of whole blood. For the CDR3, the DNA is TGTGCCAGCGCCCTGGGGGTAGCGGGAGGTCGGCGGTTCATTCAGTACTTC. Its translation: CASALGVAGGRRFIQYF.